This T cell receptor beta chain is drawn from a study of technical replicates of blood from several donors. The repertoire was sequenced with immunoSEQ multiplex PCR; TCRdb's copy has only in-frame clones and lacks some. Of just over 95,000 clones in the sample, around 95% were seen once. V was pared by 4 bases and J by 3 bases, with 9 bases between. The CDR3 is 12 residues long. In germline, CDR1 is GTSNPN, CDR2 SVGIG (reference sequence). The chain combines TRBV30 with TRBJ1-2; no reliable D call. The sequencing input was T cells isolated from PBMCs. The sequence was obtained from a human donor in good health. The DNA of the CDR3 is TGTGCCTGGAATGGGCGGGACTATGGCTACACCTTC. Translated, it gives CAWNGRDYGYTF.